This T cell receptor beta chain was sequenced for a study of T-cell reconstitution after alpha-beta-depleted transplantation in children. Per germline, CDR1 DFQATT and CDR2 SNEGSKA (reference sequence). Between the trimmed V and J ends, which lost 7 bases and 3 bases, there was a span of 9 bases. This CDR3 spans 11 amino acids. This sample's TCRbeta library carried unique molecular identifier barcodes. TCRdb redid the calling of the PCR reads with MiXCR, one entry per CDR3 protein. The data hold some 640,000 distinct CDR3 sequences, with approximately 16% observed a single time. This clonotype was observed many times.

The input for sequencing was PBMCs from the stem cell graft donor, taken from the stem cell graft. This TCR was sampled from a human donor who donated a stem cell graft to a child with acute myeloid leukemia. The chain uses TRBV20-1 and TRBJ2-5, with a weak D call TRBD2 (5 bases). The CDR3 loop is CSVGLKETQYF. The CDR3 nucleotides read TGCAGTGTTGGACTGAAAGAGACCCAGTACTTC.